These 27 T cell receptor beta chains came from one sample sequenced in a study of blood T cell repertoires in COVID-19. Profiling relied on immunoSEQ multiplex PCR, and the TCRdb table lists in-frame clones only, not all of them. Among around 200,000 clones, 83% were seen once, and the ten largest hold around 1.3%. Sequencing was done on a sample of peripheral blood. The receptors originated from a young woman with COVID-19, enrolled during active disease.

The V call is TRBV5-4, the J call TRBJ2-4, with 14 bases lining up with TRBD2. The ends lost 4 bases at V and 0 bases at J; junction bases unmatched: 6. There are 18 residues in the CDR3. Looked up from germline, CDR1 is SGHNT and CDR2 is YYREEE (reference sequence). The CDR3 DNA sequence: TGTGCCAGCAGCACGGGACTAGCGGGAGATATAGCCAAAAACATTCAGTACTTC. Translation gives CASSTGLAGDIAKNIQYF.

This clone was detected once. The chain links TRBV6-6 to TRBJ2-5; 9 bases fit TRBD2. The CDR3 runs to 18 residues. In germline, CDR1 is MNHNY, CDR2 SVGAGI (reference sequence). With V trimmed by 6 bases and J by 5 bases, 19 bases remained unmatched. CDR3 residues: CASSRMSHSGRFEETQYF. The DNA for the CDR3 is TGTGCCAGCAGCCGAATGAGCCATAGCGGGAGATTTGAGGAGACCCAGTACTTC.

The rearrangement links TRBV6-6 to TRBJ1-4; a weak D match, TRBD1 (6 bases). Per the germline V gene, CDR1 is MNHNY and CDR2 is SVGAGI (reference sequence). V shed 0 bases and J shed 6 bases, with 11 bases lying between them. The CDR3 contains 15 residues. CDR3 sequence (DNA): TGTGCCAGCAGTTACTCGGGAGGGGGGTATGAAAAACTGTTTTTT. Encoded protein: CASSYSGGGYEKLFF.

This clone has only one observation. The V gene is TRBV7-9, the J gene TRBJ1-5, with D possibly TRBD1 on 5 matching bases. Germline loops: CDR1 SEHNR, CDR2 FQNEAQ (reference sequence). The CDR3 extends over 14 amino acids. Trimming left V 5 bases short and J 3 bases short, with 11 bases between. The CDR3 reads CASSPLGPNQPQHF. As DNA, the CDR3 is TGTGCCAGCAGCCCATTGGGGCCCAATCAGCCCCAGCATTTT.

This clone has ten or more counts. CDR3 coding DNA: TGTGCCAGCAGTTTCAGGACAGGGGAGACCCAGTACTTC. Protein sequence: CASSFRTGETQYF. The chain couples TRBV27 to TRBJ2-5, with 8 bases identical to TRBD1. The germline CDR1 and CDR2 sequences are MNHEY and SMNVEV (reference sequence). V was clipped by 3 bases and J by 5 bases; unmatched bases: 2. This CDR3 contains 13 residues.

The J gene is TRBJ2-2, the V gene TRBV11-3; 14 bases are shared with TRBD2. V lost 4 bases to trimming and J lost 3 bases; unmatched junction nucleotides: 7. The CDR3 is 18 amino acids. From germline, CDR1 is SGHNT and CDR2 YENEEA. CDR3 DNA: TGTGCCAGCAGCTCACGACTAGCGGGAGGGAGGGACACCGGGGAGCTGTTTTTT. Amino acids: CASSSRLAGGRDTGELFF. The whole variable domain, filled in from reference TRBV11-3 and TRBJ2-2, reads EAGVVQSPRYKIIEKKQPVAFWCNPISGHNTLYWYLQNLGQGPELLIRYENEEAVDDSQLPKDRFSAERLKGVDSTLKIQPAELGDSAVYLCASSSRLAGGRDTGELFFGEGSRLTVL.

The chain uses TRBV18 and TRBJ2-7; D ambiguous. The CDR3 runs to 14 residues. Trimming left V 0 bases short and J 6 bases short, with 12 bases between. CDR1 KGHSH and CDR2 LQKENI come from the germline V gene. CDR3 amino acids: CASSPPGSGVEQYF. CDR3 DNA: TGTGCCAGCTCACCACCAGGATCCGGAGTCGAGCAGTACTTC. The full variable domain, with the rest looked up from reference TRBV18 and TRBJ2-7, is NAGVMQNPRHLVRRRGQEARLRCSPMKGHSHVYWYRQLPEEGLKFMVYLQKENIIDESGMPKERFSAEFPKEGPSILRIQQVVRGDSAAYFCASSPPGSGVEQYFGPGTRLTVT.

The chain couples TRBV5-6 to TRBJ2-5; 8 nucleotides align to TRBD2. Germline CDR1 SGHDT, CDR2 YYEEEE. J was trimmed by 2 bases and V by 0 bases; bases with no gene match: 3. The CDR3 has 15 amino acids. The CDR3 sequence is CASSLETSAQETQYF. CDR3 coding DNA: TGTGCCAGCAGCTTGGAGACTAGCGCACAAGAGACCCAGTACTTC.

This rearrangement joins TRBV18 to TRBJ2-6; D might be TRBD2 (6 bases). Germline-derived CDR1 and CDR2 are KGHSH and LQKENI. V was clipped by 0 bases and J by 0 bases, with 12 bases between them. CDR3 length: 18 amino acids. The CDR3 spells CASSPPGGRISGANVLTF. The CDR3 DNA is TGTGCCAGCTCACCACCGGGGGGACGTATCTCTGGGGCCAACGTCCTGACTTTC. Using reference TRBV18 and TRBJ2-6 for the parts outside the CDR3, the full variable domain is NAGVMQNPRHLVRRRGQEARLRCSPMKGHSHVYWYRQLPEEGLKFMVYLQKENIIDESGMPKERFSAEFPKEGPSILRIQQVVRGDSAAYFCASSPPGGRISGANVLTFGAGSRLTVL.

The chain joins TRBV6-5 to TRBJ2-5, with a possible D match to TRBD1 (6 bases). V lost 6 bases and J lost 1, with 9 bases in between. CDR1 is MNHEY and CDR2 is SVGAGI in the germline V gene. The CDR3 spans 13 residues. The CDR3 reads CASRGASQETQYF. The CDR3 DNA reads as TGTGCCAGCAGGGGGGCGAGCCAAGAGACCCAGTACTTC.

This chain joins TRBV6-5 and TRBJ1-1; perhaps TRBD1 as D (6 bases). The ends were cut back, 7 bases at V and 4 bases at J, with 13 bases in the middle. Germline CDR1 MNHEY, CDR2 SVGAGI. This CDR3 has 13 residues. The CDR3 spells CASTLTGSTEAFF. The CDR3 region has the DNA TGTGCCAGCACCCTTACAGGGTCCACTGAAGCTTTCTTT.

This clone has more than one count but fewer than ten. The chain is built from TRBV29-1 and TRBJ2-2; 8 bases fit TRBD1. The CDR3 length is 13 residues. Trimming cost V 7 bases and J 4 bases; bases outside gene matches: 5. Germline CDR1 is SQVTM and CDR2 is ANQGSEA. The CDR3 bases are TGCAGCGGATCACAGGGGGGCACCGGGGAGCTGTTTTTT. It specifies CSGSQGGTGELFF.

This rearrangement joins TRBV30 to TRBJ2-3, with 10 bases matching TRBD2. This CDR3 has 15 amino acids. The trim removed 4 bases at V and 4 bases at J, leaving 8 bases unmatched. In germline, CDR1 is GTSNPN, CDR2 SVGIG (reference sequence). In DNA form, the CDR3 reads TGTGCCTGGACTAGCGGGGGCCACGCGGCAGATACGCAGTATTTT. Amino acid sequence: CAWTSGGHAADTQYF.

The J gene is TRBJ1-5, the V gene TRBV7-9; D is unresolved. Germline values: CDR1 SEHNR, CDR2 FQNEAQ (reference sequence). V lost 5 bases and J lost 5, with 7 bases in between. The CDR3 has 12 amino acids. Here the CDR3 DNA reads TGTGCCAGCAGCCCCCCCGATCAGCCCCAGCATTTT. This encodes CASSPPDQPQHF.

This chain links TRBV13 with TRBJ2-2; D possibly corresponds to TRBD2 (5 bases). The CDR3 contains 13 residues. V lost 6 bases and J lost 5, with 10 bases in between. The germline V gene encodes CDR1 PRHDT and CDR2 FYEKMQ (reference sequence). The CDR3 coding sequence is TGTGCCAGCAGTTGGGAGCGGACCGGGGAGCTGTTTTTT. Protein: CASSWERTGELFF.

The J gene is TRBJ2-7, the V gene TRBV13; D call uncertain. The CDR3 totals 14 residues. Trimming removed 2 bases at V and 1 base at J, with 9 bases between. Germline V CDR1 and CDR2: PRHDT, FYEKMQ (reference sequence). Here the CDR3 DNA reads TGTGCCAGCAGCTTAAATAGAATATCCTACGAGCAGTACTTC. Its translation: CASSLNRISYEQYF.

The CDR3 coding sequence is TGCAGCGTTGGGCAGGGAGGGGGCAATCAGCCCCAGCATTTT. This sequence encodes CSVGQGGGNQPQHF. The rearrangement links TRBV29-1 to TRBJ1-5; possible D gene TRBD1, 5 bases. The CDR3 runs 14 residues. The ends were cut back, 4 bases at V and 2 bases at J, with 12 bases in the middle. Per the germline V gene, CDR1 is SQVTM and CDR2 is ANQGSEA.

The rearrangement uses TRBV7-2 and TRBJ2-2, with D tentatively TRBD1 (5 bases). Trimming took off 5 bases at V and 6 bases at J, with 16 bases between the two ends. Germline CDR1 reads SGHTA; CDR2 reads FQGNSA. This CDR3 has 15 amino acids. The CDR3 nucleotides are TGTGCCAGCAGCGCCCAGGGAAACAGCGCCGGGGAGCTGTTTTTT. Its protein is CASSAQGNSAGELFF.

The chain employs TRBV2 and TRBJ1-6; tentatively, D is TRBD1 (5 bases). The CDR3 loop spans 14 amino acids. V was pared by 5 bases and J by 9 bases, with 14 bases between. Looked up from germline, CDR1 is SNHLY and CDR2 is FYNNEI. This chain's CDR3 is CASSRQPYGSPLHF. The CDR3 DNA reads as TGTGCCAGCAGTAGACAGCCATACGGTTCACCCCTCCACTTT.

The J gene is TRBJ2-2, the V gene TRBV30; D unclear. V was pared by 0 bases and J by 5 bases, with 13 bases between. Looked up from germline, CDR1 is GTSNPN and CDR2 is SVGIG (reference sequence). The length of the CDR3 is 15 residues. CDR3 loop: CAWSVLLVRTGELFF. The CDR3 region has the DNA TGTGCCTGGAGTGTACTCCTAGTAAGGACCGGGGAGCTGTTTTTT.

The CDR3 sequence is CASSPRQGNSFEQFF. The CDR3 coding sequence is TGTGCCAGCAGTCCCCGGCAGGGGAATTCGTTTGAGCAGTTCTTC. The gene calls are TRBV6-2 or TRBV6-3 and TRBJ2-1; D is perhaps TRBD1 (6 bases). There are 15 residues in the CDR3. The germline V gene encodes CDR1 MNHEY and CDR2 SVGEGT. Trimming cost V 5 bases and J 9 bases, with 20 bases left between them.

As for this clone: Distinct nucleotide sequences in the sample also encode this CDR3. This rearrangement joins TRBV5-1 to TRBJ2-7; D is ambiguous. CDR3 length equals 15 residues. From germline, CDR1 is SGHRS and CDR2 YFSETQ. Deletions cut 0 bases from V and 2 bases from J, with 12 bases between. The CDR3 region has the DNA TGCGCCAGCAGCTTGGTAGCTGGCGGCACCTACGAGCAGTACTTC. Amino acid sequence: CASSLVAGGTYEQYF.

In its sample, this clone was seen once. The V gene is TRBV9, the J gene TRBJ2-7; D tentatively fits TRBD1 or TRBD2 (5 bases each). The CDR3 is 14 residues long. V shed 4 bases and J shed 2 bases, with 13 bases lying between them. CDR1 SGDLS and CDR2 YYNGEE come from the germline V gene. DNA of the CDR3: TGTGCCAGCAGCCTAGCAGGGTTGGCCTACGAGCAGTACTTC. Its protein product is CASSLAGLAYEQYF.

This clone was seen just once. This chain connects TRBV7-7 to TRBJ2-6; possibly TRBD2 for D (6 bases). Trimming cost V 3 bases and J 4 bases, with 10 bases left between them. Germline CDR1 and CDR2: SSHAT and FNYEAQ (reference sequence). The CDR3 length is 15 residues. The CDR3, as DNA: TGTGCCAGCAGCTTTGGACTAACCGGGGCCAACGTCCTGACTTTC. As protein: CASSFGLTGANVLTF.

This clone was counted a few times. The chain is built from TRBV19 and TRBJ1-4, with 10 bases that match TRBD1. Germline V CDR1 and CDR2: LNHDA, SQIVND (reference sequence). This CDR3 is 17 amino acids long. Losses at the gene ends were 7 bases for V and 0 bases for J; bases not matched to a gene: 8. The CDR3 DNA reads TGTGCCAGTACCCCGGGACAGGGGACGACAACTAATGAAAAACTGTTTTTT. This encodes CASTPGQGTTTNEKLFF.

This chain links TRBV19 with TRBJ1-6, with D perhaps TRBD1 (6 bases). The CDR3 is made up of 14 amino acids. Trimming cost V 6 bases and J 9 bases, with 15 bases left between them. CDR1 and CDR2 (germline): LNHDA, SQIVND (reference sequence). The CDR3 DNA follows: TGTGCCAGTAGCGAGGGGGGGGGTGGTTCACCCCTCCACTTT. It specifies CASSEGGGGSPLHF. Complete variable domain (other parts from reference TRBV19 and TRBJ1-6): DGGITQSPKYLFRKEGQNVTLSCEQNLNHDAMYWYRQDPGQGLRLIYYSQIVNDFQKGDIAEGYSVSREKKESFPLTVTSAQKNPTAFYLCASSEGGGGSPLHFGNGTRLTVT.

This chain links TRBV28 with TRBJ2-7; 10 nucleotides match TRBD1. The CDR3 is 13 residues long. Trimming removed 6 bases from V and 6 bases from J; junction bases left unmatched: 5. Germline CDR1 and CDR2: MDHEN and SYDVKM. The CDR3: CASRARQGAEQYF. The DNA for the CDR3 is TGTGCCAGCAGGGCTAGACAGGGGGCCGAGCAGTACTTC.